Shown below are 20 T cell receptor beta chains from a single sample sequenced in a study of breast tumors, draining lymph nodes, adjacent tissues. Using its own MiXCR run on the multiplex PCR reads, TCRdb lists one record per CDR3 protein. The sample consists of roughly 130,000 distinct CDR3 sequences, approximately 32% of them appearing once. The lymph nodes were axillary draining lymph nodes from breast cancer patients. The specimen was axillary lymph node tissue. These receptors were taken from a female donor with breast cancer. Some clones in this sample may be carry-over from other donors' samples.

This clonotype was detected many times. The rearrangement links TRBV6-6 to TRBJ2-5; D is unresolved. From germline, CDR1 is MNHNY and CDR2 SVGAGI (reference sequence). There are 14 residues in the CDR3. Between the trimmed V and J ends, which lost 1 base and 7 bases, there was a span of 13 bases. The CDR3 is CASSYYGNMGTQYF. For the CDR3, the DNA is TGTGCCAGCAGTTACTATGGTAATATGGGGACCCAGTACTTC.

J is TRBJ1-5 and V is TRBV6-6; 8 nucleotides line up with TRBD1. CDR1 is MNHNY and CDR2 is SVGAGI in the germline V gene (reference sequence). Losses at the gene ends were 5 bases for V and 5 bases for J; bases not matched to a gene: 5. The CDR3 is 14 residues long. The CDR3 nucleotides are TGTGCCAGCAGTCACGGGACAGGTTATCAGCCCCAGCATTTT. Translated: CASSHGTGYQPQHF.

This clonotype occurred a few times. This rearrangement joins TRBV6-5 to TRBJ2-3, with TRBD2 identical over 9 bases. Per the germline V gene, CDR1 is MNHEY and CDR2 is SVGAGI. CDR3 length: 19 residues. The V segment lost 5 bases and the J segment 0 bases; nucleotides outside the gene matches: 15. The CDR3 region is CASSHGGSGRGGSTDTQYF. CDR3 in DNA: TGTGCCAGCAGTCACGGAGGGTCTGGGCGGGGGGGGAGCACAGATACGCAGTATTTT.

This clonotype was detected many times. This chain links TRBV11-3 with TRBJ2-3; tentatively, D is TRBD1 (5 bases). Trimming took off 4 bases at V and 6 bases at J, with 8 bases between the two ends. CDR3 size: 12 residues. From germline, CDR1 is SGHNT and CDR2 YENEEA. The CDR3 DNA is TGTGCCAGCAGCTCAGGGTACGATACGCAGTATTTT. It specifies CASSSGYDTQYF.

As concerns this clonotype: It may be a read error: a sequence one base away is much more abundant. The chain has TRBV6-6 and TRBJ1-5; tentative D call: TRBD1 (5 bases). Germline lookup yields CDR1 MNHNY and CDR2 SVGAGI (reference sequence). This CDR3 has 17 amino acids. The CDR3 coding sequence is TGTGCCAGCAGTCACTCGAAAGGCACAGGTAGCAATCGGCCCCAGCATTTT. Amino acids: CASSHSKGTGSNRPQHF.

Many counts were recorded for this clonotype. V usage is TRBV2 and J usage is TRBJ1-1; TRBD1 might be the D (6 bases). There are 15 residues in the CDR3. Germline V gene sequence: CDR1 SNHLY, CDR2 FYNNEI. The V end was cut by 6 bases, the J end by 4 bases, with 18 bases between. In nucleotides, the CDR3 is TGTGCCAGCAGCCCCCGGGGGCGGAAAGGCACTGAAGCTTTCTTT. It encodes CASSPRGRKGTEAFF.

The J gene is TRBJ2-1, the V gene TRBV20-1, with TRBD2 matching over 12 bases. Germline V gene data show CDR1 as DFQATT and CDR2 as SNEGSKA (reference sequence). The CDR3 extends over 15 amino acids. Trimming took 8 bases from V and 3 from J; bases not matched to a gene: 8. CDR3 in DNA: TGCAGTACTCGGCTAGCGGGGGGGGGCTACAATGAGCAGTTCTTC. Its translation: CSTRLAGGGYNEQFF.

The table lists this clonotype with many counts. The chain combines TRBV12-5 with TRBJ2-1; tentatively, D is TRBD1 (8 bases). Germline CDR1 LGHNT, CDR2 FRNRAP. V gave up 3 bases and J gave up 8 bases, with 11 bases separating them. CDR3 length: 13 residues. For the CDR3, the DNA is TGTGCTAGTGGTTTTACAGGGGGGGATGAGCAGTTCTTC. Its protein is CASGFTGGDEQFF.

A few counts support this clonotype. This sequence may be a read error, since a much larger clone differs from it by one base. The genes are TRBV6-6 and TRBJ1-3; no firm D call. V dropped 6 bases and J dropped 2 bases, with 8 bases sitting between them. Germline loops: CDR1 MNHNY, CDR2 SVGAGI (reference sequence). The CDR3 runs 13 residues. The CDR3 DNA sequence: TGTGCCAGCAGGACTAGCCCTGGAAACACCATATATTTT. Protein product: CASRTSPGNTIYF.

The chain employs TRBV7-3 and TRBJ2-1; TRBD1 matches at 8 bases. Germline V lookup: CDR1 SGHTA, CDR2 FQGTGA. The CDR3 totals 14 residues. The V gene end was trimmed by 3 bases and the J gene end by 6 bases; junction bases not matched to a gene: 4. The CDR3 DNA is TGTGCCAGCAGCTTGGAGACAGGGGTCAATGAGCAGTTCTTC. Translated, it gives CASSLETGVNEQFF.

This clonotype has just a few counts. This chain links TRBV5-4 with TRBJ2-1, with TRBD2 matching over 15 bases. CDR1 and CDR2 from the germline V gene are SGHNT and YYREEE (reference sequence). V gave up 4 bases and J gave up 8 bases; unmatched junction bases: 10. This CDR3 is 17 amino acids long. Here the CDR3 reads CASSPRTSGGATDEQFF. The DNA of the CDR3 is TGTGCCAGCAGCCCCCGGACTAGCGGGGGGGCCACGGATGAGCAGTTCTTC.

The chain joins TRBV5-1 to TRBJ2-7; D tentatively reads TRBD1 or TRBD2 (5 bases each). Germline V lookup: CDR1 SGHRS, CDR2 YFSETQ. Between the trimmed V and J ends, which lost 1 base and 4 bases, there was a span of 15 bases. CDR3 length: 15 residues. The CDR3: CASSLMWGREYEQYF. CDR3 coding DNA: TGCGCCAGCAGCTTGATGTGGGGCAGGGAGTACGAGCAGTACTTC.

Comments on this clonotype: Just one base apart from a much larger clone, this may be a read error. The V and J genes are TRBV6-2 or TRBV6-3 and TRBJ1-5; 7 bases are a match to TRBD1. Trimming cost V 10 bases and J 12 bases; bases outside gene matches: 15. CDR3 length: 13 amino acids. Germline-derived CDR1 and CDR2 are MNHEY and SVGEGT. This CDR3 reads CAINPRGGWNQHF. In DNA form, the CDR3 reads TGTGCCATCAACCCCCGAGGGGGCTGGAACCAGCATTTT.

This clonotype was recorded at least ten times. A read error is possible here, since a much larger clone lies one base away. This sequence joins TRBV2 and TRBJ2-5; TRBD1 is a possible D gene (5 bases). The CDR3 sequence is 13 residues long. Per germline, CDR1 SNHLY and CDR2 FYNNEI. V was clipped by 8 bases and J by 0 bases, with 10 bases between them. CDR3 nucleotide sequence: TGTGCCAGCTTCACAGGCAACCAAGAGACCCAGTACTTC. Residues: CASFTGNQETQYF.

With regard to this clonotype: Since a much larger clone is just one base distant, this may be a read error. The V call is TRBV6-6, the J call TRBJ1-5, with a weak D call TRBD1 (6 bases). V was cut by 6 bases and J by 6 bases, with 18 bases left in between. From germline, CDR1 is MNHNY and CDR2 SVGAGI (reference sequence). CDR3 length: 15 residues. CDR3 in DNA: TGTGCCAGCAGACGGAAAGACCCACAGGGTCAGCCCCAGCATTTT. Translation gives CASRRKDPQGQPQHF.

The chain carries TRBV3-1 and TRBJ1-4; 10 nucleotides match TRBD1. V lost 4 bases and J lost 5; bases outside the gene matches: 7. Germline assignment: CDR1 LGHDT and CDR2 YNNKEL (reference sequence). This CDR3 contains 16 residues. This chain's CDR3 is CASSPTGTGENEKLFF. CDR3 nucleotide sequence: TGTGCCAGCAGCCCCACTGGGACAGGGGAAAATGAAAAACTGTTTTTT.

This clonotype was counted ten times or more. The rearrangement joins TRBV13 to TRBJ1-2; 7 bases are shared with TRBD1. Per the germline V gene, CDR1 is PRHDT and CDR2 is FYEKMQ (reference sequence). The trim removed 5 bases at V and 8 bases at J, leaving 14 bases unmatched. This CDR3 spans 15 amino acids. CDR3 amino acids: CASSQQGQRVGGYTF. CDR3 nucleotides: TGTGCCAGCAGCCAGCAGGGACAGCGAGTCGGAGGCTACACCTTC.

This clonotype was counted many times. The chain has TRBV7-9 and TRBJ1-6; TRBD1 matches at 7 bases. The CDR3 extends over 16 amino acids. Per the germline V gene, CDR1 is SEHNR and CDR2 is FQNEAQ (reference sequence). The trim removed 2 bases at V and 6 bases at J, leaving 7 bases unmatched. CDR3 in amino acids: CASSLLGTDLNSPLHF. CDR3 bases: TGTGCCAGCAGCTTACTCGGGACAGACCTTAATTCACCCCTCCACTTT.

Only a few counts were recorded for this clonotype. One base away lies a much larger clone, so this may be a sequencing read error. CDR3: CASSKGPPRETQYF. In nucleotides, the CDR3 is TGCGCCAGCAGTAAGGGCCCGCCTAGGGAGACCCAGTACTTC. The V call is TRBV10-2, the J call TRBJ2-5, with D unclear. The V gene lost 5 bases and the J gene lost 5 bases, with 15 bases spanning the gap. Germline V CDR1 and CDR2: WSHSY, SAAADI. The CDR3 sequence is 14 residues long.

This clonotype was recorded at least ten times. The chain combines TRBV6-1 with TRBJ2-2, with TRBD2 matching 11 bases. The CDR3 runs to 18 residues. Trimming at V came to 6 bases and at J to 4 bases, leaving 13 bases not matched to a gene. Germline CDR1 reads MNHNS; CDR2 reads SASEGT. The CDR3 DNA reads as TGTGCCAGCAGAGGGACCACTTATAGCGGGGGGGCCACCGGGGAGCTGTTTTTT. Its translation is CASRGTTYSGGATGELFF.